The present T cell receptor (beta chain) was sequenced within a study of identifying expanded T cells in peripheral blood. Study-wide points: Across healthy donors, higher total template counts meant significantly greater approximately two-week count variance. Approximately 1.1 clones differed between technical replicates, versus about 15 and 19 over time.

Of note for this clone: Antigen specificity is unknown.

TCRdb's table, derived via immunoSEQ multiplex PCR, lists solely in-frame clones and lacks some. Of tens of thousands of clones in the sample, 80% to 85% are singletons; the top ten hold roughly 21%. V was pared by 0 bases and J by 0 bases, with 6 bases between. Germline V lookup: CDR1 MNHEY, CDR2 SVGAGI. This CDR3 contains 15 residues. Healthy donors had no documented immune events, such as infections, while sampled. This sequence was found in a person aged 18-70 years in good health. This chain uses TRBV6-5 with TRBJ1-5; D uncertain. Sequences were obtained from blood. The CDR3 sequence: CASSYSRGSNQPQHF. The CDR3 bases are TGTGCCAGCAGTTACTCCCGCGGTAGCAATCAGCCCCAGCATTTT.